This T cell receptor (beta chain) came from a study of cytomegalovirus exposure and HLA in healthy donors. CDR1 and CDR2 from the germline V gene are LNHDA and SQIVND (reference sequence). V was shortened by 3 bases and J by 3 bases, with 11 bases between the two germline ends. The CDR3 contains 14 residues. This PCR relied on a set of 60 Vbeta primers and 13 Jbeta primers. Sequencing used immunoSEQ multiplex PCR; TCRdb keeps in-frame clones, though not all of them. The table shows about 130,000 clones, with more than 8% occurring only once. The specimen was PBMCs. This chain joins TRBV19 and TRBJ1-1, with TRBD1 as a possible D gene (5 bases). The source is a man aged 50 or older in good health and CMV-seronegative. The CDR3 region is CASSMRGGDTEAFF. For the CDR3, the DNA is TGTGCCAGTAGTATGAGGGGCGGGGACACTGAAGCTTTCTTT.